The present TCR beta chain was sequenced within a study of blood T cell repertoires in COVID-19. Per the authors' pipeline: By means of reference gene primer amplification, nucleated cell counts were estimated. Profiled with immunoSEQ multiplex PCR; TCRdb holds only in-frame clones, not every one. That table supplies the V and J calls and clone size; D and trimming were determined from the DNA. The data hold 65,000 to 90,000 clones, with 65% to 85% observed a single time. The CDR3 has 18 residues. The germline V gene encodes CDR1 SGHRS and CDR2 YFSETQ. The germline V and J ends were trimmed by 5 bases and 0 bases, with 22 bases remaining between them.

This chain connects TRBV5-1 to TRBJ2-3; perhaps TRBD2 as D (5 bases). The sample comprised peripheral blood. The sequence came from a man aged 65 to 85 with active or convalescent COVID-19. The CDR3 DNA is TGCGCCAGCAGAGGCCACGGCCCGACGGGATTGAGCACAGATACGCAGTATTTT. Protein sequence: CASRGHGPTGLSTDTQYF.